This section outlines one T cell receptor beta chain sequence together with its context. A much larger clone differs by one base, so this may be a read error. These data come from a study of shared clonotypes between healthy human individuals. Study-wide context: Sampling drew on donors who were a couple of women and a few men aged 18 to 49.

It was at deep level that the assay was run. Evenly divided among several immunoSEQ plates was the genomic DNA of each subset. About 30,000 T cell genomes, or roughly 320 ng DNA, went into unsorted PBMC replicate PCRs. Sequencing was performed with immunoSEQ multiplex PCR; in TCRdb, only in-frame clones are kept and a portion is missing. The data hold hundreds of thousands of clones, with roughly three quarters observed a single time. The germline CDR1 and CDR2 sequences are SGHDT and YYEEEE. The ends were cut back, 2 bases at V and 0 bases at J, with 6 bases in the middle. The CDR3 consists of 14 residues.

This receptor was taken from a woman aged 40 to 50 in good health. Some clones in this sample may be carry-over from other donors' samples. V and J are TRBV5-6 and TRBJ1-3; D may be TRBD1 (6 bases). The specimen sequenced was PBMCs. The CDR3 spells CASSLGGSGNTIYF. The DNA of the CDR3 is TGTGCCAGCAGCTTAGGGGGCTCTGGAAACACCATATATTTT.